The T cell receptor beta chain under discussion was sequenced for a study of T cell responses to AZD1222 COVID-19 vaccine. Produced via immunoSEQ multiplex PCR; TCRdb's table is partial and in-frame only. The table includes some 40,000 clones, around 80% detected once. Points on this clone: A read error may explain this, as a much larger clone is one base away.

V lost 2 bases and J 5 bases, leaving 12 bases between the germline ends. In germline, CDR1 is LGHNA, CDR2 YNFKEQ. The CDR3 runs to 14 residues. This rearrangement joins TRBV4-2 to TRBJ1-1; the D is unclear. The source material was peripheral blood, sampled 28 days after the second dose of the MenACWY control vaccine. This TCR derives from an adult who received the MenACWY meningococcal vaccine as a control. CDR3 region: CASSQNKVRTEAFF. In DNA form, the CDR3 reads TGTGCCAGCAGCCAAAATAAGGTTAGGACTGAAGCTTTCTTT.